This TCR beta chain was recorded in a study of OX40 agonist ivuxolimab in advanced cancers. For the study in its entirety: Ivuxolimab, which targeted the costimulatory receptor OX40 (CD134), was an agonistic, fully human IgG2 monoclonal antibody. Intravenous ivuxolimab was administered to patients every 2 weeks at six dose levels: 0.01, 0.1, 0.3, 1.5, 3 and 10 mg/kg. Among the 50 to 55 dose-escalation patients, approximately 20 had hepatocellular carcinoma, around 15 melanoma, 9 renal cell carcinoma and 9 head and neck cancer. In the dose-escalation cohort, more than 75% of patients were male, and the mean age was about 55 years, with a range of roughly 20 to 79. Patients were allowed to have had prior anti-PD-1, anti-PD-L1 or anti-CTLA-4 therapy, and approximately 40% of the dose-escalation patients had been treated with checkpoint inhibitors. Three dose-escalation patients achieved partial responses, one with hepatocellular carcinoma and two with cutaneous melanoma. The point of sequencing TCRbeta in the periphery was to test whether ivuxolimab changed TCR sequence diversity and drove clonal T-cell expansion. The paper reports the monotherapy dose-escalation portion (N = 52 patients) of the phase I ivuxolimab trial. The paper as a whole reports these results and caveats: In the 0.1-3.0 mg/kg groups, partial responders had among the lowest normalized peripheral clonal expansion, particularly in CD8+ T cells. After ivuxolimab, expanded clones were on average more numerous among CD8+ T cells than among CD4+ T cells. Low levels of normalized T-cell clonal expansion were also shown by some nonresponding patients. At doses of 0.1 to 3.0 mg/kg, clonal expansion of both CD4+ and CD8+ blood T cells was observed from baseline to week 6. Which antigens the clonally expanded peripheral T cells were specific for was not determined.

Looking up the germline V gene yields CDR1 SGHDN and CDR2 FVKESK. V is cut by 1 base and J by 8 bases, and the space between the germline ends is 11 bases. Spanning cysteine to phenylalanine, the CDR3 consists of 13 amino acids. Only the CDR3 part of the read is kept: 39 bases, read in frame from the first base. About this clone itself: Its target antigen remains unknown. Per-base quality was not reported, and no clone a single base away is much larger than it.

Patients with autoimmune disease history or receiving systemic immunosuppression were excluded from the trial. Peripheral blood for TCR sequencing was collected from all dose cohorts at baseline, on cycle 4 day 1, and on cycle 7 day 1. The samples were drawn from a first-in-human, open-label, multicenter phase I dose-escalation trial of ivuxolimab. The trial enrolled adults with locally advanced or metastatic head and neck squamous cell, hepatocellular, melanoma or renal cell carcinoma. CD4+ and CD8+ T cells were sorted separately from peripheral blood before TCR sequencing. Genomic DNA was isolated from the sorted cells so that the TCRbeta CDR3 region could be sequenced. The immunoSEQ Assay was used for sequencing of TCRbeta CDR3 regions. TCRdb obtained this table from immuneACCESS and retained in-frame rearrangements with V and J assigned. These tables miss some clones; where compared with another copy, unresolved V genes account for less than half of the shortfall, and the remainder is unexplained. The sample has some 73,000 clones on record, around 90% of them singletons. The ten largest clonotypes hold about 0.53% of the sample.

The TCR originated in an adult with an advanced solid tumor such as melanoma, head and neck, liver or kidney cancer. This receptor chain uses TRBV14 and TRBJ1-2; too little of a D gene remains to name it. The specimen was CD4+ or CD8+ T cells sorted from blood, collected in a trial of the OX40 agonist ivuxolimab. The CDR3 reads CASSQVETSGYTF. At the DNA level, the sequence is TGTGCCAGCAGCCAAGTGGAGACTTCCGGCTACACCTTC.